Detailed here is one TCR beta chain. The sample is drawn from a study of Ad26.COV2.S vaccination and SARS-CoV-2 variants. Between the trimmed V and J ends, which lost 4 bases and 7 bases, there was a span of 23 bases. CDR3 length: 17 residues. CDR1 is LGHDT and CDR2 is YNNKEL in the germline V gene (reference sequence). Assay used: immunoSEQ multiplex PCR; TCRdb lists only in-frame clones, some missing. The table records more than 300,000 clones, around 89% of them present only once. As to treatment: approximately 18 received Ad26.COV2.S at low or high dose, single or two shots; 5 received placebo; per-sample allocation not given. Sampling happened 63 days after the first vaccine or placebo injection.

This sequence was found in a person between 18 and 65 years old who received the Ad26.COV2.S COVID-19 vaccine or a placebo. The V and J genes are TRBV3-1 (or the pseudogene TRBV3-2) and TRBJ2-1; D tentatively fits TRBD1 or TRBD2 (5 bases each). The specimen was peripheral blood, collected in a trial of Ad26.COV2.S vaccine versus placebo. The CDR3 loop reads CASSPPHEAGSRNEQFF. The DNA of the CDR3 is TGTGCCAGCAGCCCTCCCCATGAGGCAGGGAGTAGAAATGAGCAGTTCTTC.